What follows describes a single T cell receptor beta chain. The germline V and J ends were trimmed by 5 bases and 5 bases, with 15 bases remaining between them. The germline V gene has CDR1 MNHEY and CDR2 SMNVEV (reference sequence). CDR3 length: 14 amino acids. The source of the sample is a study of blood T cell repertoires in COVID-19. Study in general: Researchers got acute and convalescent COVID-19 samples from the United States, Italy and Spain. The analysed material was cDNA or gDNA that came from T cells, B-cell-depleted T cells, or PBMCs.

Profiled with immunoSEQ multiplex PCR; TCRdb holds only in-frame clones, not every one. This sample has about 220,000 clones, with roughly four fifths found just once. V and J are TRBV27 and TRBJ2-5, with D perhaps matching TRBD2 (6 bases). This receptor was identified in a woman aged 60 to 75 with acute or convalescent COVID-19. Sample: peripheral blood. CDR3 protein: CASSTGTFRETQYF. In DNA, the CDR3 is TGTGCCAGCAGTACCGGGACTTTTAGGGAGACCCAGTACTTC.